These T cell receptor beta chains were read from a single sample in a study of T cell responses to AZD1222 COVID-19 vaccine. Produced via immunoSEQ multiplex PCR; TCRdb's table is partial and in-frame only. Counted here are under 200,000 clones, 85% to 95% occurring once; the ten biggest clones make up 0.64%. The source material was peripheral blood, sampled on day 0 of AZD1222 vaccination. These receptors were collected from an adult in good health. The CDR3 runs from the conserved cysteine through the conserved F or W. A D gene is named only where the DNA matches it firmly. Only some rows state a clone size, as once, few, many or a class for expanded clones.

>TRBJ1-6|TRBV6-5|NA|NA
TGTGCCAGCAGACAGGGCTTATTGAATAATTCACCCCTCCACTTT
CASRQGLLNNSPLHF
>TRBJ1-5|TRBV6-5|NA|NA
TGTGCCAGCAGTTACTCCCGGGACCTTCCACAGCCCCAGCATTTT
CASSYSRDLPQPQHF
>TRBJ2-7|TRBV4-1|NA|NA
TGCGCCAGCAGCCAAGGAGAGGACAGTACCTACGAGCAGTACTTC
CASSQGEDSTYEQYF
>TRBJ2-5|TRBV19|NA|NA
TGTGCCAGTAGCCCCAAACAGGTTACCCAAGAGACCCAGTACTTC
CASSPKQVTQETQYF
>TRBJ2-1|TRBV12-5|NA|NA
TGTGCTGGTGGTTTTCTCCCGACCTCCTCCTACAATGAGCAGTTCTTC
CAGGFLPTSSYNEQFF
>TRBJ2-2|TRBV7-4|once|TRBD2
TGTGCCAGCAGCGGCACTAGCGGGAGGGCCCTCGGGGAGCTGTTTTTT
CASSGTSGRALGELFF
>TRBJ2-5|TRBV15|NA|NA
TGTGCCACCAGCAGCGAGATTGTAGGGCCCCAAGAGACCCAGTACTTC
CATSSEIVGPQETQYF
>TRBJ1-1|TRBV10-3|NA|TRBD1
TGTGCCATTAAAGCGGGACAGGGAACTGAAGCTTTCTTT
CAIKAGQGTEAFF
>TRBJ2-1|TRBV12-3/TRBV12-4|NA|NA
TGTGCCAGCAGTTATCGGGAGGAGCAGTTCTTC
CASSYREEQFF
>TRBJ1-2|TRBV20-1|NA|NA
TGCAGTGCTAGTTCCGGGGACTATGGCTACACCTTC
CSASSGDYGYTF
>TRBJ1-5|TRBV12-3/TRBV12-4|NA|NA
TGTGCCAGCAGTTTGGGCTTCGGACAGCCCCAGCATTTT
CASSLGFGQPQHF
>TRBJ1-2|TRBV5-4|NA|TRBD1
TGTGCCAGCAGCTTCCGACAGGGGGGCTACACCTTC
CASSFRQGGYTF
>TRBJ1-1|TRBV2|NA|TRBD1
TGTGCCAGCAGTGACAGGACAGGGGGTCGCACTGAAGCTTTCTTT
CASSDRTGGRTEAFF
>TRBJ2-7|TRBV6-6|NA|TRBD2
TGTGCCAGCAGTTATAGGGCGAGCGGGGGCTACGAGCAGTACTTC
CASSYRASGGYEQYF
>TRBJ1-4|TRBV4-2|NA|NA
TGTGCCAGCAGCCAACTGGTTGATAATGAAAAACTGTTTTTT
CASSQLVDNEKLFF
>TRBJ1-2|TRBV12-3/TRBV12-4|NA|NA
TGTGCCAGCAGTTTTGGGAACAGTGGTGGCTACACCTTC
CASSFGNSGGYTF
>TRBJ1-3|TRBV5-1|NA|TRBD1
TGCGCCAGCAGCTTCGGGACAGAAGGAAACACCATATATTTT
CASSFGTEGNTIYF
>TRBJ2-6|TRBV6-5|NA|TRBD2
TGTGCCAGTACCCGGGAGGGAACTGGGGCCAACGTCCTGACTTTC
CASTREGTGANVLTF
>TRBJ2-5|TRBV7-2|once|NA
TGTGCCAGCAGCTTAGGTTTTGGGGAGACCCAGTACTTC
CASSLGFGETQYF
>TRBJ1-2|TRBV11-2|NA|TRBD1
TGTGCCAGCAGCTCGGGGGGCAGGGGGGCTGGCTACACCTTC
CASSSGGRGAGYTF